Below, 6 T cell receptor beta chains from the same sample are listed, as sequenced in a study of graft-versus-host responses after intestinal transplantation. Some clones are missing from TCRdb's copy, which holds only in-frame ones; the method was immunoSEQ multiplex PCR. The sample carries some 120,000 clones, 93% recorded once. For these receptors, no antigen is known. Specimen: unstimulated CD8+ T cells sorted from spleen or lymph node cells, collected before transplant. The receptors were sampled from a human donor who was the organ donor for an intestinal transplant.

This chain links TRBV9 with TRBJ2-1, with 8 bases that match TRBD2. The CDR3 extends over 16 amino acids. Germline values: CDR1 SGDLS, CDR2 YYNGEE. V shed 3 bases and J 10 bases; nucleotides not matched to a gene: 15. CDR3 sequence: CASSGYRKTGTREQFF. Here the CDR3 DNA reads TGTGCCAGCAGCGGATACAGGAAAACTGGGACTAGAGAGCAGTTCTTC.

In this sample, this clone turned up once. The chain links TRBV28 to TRBJ2-3, with TRBD2 as a possible D gene (5 bases). V was trimmed by 6 bases and J by 0 bases, leaving 16 bases between them. CDR1 and CDR2 (germline): MDHEN, SYDVKM. CDR3 length: 16 amino acids. The CDR3 here is CASSSEGFSSTDTQYF. Here the CDR3 DNA reads TGTGCCAGCAGCAGCGAGGGATTTAGCAGCACAGATACGCAGTATTTT.

The rearrangement links TRBV19 to TRBJ2-1; D perhaps matches TRBD2 (5 bases). The ends were cut back, 3 bases at V and 6 bases at J, with 9 bases in the middle. The CDR3 loop spans 13 amino acids. CDR1 LNHDA and CDR2 SQIVND come from the germline V gene (reference sequence). The CDR3: CASSILSGNEQFF. CDR3 coding DNA: TGTGCCAGTAGTATCTTAAGCGGCAATGAGCAGTTCTTC.

This clone has a single count. The rearrangement joins TRBV28 to TRBJ2-7; D ambiguous. This CDR3 has 10 amino acids. The V gene lost 6 bases and the J gene lost 5 bases, with 5 bases spanning the gap. Germline lookup yields CDR1 MDHEN and CDR2 SYDVKM. CDR3 protein: CASRRNEQYF. In DNA, the CDR3 is TGTGCCAGCAGGCGTAACGAGCAGTACTTC. The variable domain in full, with the rest retrieved from reference TRBV28 and TRBJ2-7, is DVKVTQSSRYLVKRTGEKVFLECVQDMDHENMFWYRQDPGLGLRLIYFSYDVKMKEKGDIPEGYSVSREKKERFSLILESASTNQTSMYLCASRRNEQYFGPGTRLTVT.

This chain links TRBV5-1 with TRBJ1-4; TRBD1 might be the D (5 bases). The CDR3 totals 15 residues. V was cut by 1 base and J by 4 bases, with 11 bases left in between. Germline V CDR1 and CDR2: SGHRS, YFSETQ. CDR3 in amino acids: CASSLSGGRNEKLFF. The CDR3 DNA is TGCGCCAGCAGCTTGAGTGGGGGACGTAATGAAAAACTGTTTTTT.

The DNA for the CDR3 is TGTGCCAGCAGTCCCCTAGCGGGAGGGCAGGTCTACGAGCAGTACTTC. It yields the protein CASSPLAGGQVYEQYF. This chain connects TRBV27 to TRBJ2-7, with 12 positions matching TRBD2. Germline V CDR1 and CDR2: MNHEY, SMNVEV (reference sequence). This CDR3 region has 16 residues. The ends lost 5 bases at V and 3 bases at J; junction bases unmatched: 8.